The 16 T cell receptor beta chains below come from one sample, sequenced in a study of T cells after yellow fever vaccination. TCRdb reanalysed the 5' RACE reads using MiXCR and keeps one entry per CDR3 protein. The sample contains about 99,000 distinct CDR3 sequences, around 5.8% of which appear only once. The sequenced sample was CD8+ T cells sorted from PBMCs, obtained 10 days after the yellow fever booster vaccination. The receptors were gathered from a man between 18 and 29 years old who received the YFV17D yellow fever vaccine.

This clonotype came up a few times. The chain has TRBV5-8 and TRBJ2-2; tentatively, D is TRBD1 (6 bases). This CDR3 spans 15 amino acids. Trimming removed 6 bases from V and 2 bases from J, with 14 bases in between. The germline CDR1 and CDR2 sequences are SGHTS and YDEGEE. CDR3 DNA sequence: TGTGCCAGCACGCCCGGGACACATAACACCGGGGAGCTGTTTTTT. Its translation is CASTPGTHNTGELFF. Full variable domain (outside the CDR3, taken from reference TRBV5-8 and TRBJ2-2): EAGVTQSPTHLIKTRGQQATLRCSPISGHTSVYWYQQALGLGLQFLLWYDEGEERNRGNFPPRFSGRQFPNYSSELNVNALELEDSALYLCASTPGTHNTGELFFGEGSRLTVL.

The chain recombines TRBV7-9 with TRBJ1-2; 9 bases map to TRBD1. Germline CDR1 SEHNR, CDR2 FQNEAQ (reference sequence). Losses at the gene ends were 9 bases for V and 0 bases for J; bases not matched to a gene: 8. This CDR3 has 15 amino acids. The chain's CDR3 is CASGQGRVTNYGYTF. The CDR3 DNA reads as TGTGCCAGTGGACAGGGGCGAGTAACTAACTATGGCTACACCTTC.

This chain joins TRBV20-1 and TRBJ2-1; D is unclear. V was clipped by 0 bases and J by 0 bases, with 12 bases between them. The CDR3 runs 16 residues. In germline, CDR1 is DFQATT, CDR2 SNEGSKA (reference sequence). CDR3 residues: CSARDGLMTSYNEQFF. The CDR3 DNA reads TGCAGTGCTAGAGATGGATTAATGACCTCCTACAATGAGCAGTTCTTC.

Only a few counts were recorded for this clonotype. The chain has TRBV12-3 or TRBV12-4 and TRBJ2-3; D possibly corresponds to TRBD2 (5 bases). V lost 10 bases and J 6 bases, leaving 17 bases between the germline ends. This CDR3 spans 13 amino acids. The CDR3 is CAIPLGPGDTQYF. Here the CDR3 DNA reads TGTGCCATTCCACTAGGGCCCGGGGATACGCAGTATTTT.

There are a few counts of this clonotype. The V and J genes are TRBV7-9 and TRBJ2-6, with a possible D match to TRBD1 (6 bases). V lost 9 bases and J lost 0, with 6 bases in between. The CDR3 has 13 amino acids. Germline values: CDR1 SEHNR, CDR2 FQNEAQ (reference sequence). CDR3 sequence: CARQGSGANVLTF. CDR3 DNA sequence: TGTGCCAGACAGGGCTCTGGGGCCAACGTCCTGACTTTC.

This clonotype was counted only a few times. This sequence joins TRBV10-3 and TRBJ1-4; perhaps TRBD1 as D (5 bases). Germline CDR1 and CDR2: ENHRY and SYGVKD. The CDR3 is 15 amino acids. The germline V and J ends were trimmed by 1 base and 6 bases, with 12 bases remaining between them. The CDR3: CAISEFGGTDEKLFF. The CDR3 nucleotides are TGTGCCATCAGTGAGTTCGGAGGGACGGATGAAAAACTGTTTTTT.

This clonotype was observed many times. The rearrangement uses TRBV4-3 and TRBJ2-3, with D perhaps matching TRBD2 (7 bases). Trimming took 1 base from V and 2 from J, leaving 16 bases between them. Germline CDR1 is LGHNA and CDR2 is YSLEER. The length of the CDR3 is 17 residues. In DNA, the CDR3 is TGCGCCAGCAGCCAAGGTTCTGCGGGGGCTTACACAGATACGCAGTATTTT. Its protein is CASSQGSAGAYTDTQYF.

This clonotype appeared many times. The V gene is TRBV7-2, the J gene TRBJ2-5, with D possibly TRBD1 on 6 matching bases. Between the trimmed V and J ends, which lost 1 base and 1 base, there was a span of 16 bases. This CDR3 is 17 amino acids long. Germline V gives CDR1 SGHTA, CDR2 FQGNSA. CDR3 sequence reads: CASSLGKGGQSQETQYF. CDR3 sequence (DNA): TGTGCCAGCAGCTTAGGAAAGGGCGGACAGTCCCAAGAGACCCAGTACTTC.

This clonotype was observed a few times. The CDR3 region is CAIKGPMGEQYF. The CDR3 DNA follows: TGTGCCATCAAGGGGCCGATGGGGGAGCAGTACTTC. The V gene is TRBV10-3, the J gene TRBJ2-7, with D maybe TRBD1 (5 bases). The CDR3 extends over 12 amino acids. Germline values: CDR1 ENHRY, CDR2 SYGVKD. Trimming took off 7 bases at V and 7 bases at J, with 14 bases between the two ends.

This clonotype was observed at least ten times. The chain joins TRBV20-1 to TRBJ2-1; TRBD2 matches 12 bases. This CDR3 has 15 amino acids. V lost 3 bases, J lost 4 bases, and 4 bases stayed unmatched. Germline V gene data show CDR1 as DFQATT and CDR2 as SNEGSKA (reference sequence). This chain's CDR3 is CSASAGTSGYNEQFF. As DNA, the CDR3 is TGCAGTGCTAGTGCCGGGACTAGCGGGTACAATGAGCAGTTCTTC.

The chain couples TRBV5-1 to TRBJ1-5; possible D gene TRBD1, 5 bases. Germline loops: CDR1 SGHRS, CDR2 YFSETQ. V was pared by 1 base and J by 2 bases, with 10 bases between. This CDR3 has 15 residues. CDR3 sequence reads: CASSLTGQGNQPQHF. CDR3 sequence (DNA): TGCGCCAGCAGCTTGACAGGTCAAGGCAATCAGCCCCAGCATTTT.

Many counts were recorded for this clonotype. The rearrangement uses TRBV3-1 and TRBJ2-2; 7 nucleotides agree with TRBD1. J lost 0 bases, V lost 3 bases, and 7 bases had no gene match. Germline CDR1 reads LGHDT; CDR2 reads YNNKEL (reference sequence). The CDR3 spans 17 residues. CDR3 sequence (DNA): TGTGCCAGCAGCCATAGTAACAGGGGACCGAACACCGGGGAGCTGTTTTTT. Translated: CASSHSNRGPNTGELFF.

The CDR3 DNA reads TGTGCCAGCAGTCCACGAAGGGACAGACGGAGCGGGGAGCTGTTTTTT. Its protein is CASSPRRDRRSGELFF. J is TRBJ2-2 and V is TRBV27; 7 positions agree with TRBD1. V was pared by 5 bases and J by 7 bases, with 13 bases of the junction left unmatched. The CDR3 has 16 residues. Germline CDR1 is MNHEY and CDR2 is SMNVEV (reference sequence).

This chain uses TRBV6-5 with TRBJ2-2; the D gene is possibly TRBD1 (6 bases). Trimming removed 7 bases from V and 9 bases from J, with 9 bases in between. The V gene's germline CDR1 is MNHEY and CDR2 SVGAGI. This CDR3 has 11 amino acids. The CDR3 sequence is CASKGDRELFF. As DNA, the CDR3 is TGTGCCAGCAAGGGGGACCGGGAGCTGTTTTTT.

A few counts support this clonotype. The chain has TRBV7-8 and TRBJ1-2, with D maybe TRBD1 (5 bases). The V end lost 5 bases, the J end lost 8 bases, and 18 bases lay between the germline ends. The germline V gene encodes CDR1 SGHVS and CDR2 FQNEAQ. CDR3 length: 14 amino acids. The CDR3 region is CASSPIPPGDGYTF. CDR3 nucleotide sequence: TGTGCCAGCAGCCCGATCCCCCCCGGGGACGGCTACACCTTC.

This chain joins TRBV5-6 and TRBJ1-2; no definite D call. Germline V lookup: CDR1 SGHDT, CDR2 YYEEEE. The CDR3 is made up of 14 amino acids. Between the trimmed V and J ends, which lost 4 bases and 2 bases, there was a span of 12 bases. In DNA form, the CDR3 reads TGTGCCAGCAGCGAGGGATATTTCAACTATGGCTACACCTTC. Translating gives CASSEGYFNYGYTF.